A selection of T cell receptor beta chains follows, all from one sample in a study of cytomegalovirus exposure and HLA in healthy donors. Libraries were prepared by immunoSEQ multiplex PCR; TCRdb keeps only in-frame clonotypes and omits some of them. The sample contains approximately 130,000 clones, roughly three quarters of which appear only once. Sequenced input: PBMCs. The receptors stem from a man under 40 in good health and CMV-seronegative. Both conserved end residues are part of each CDR3. D genes are given only for firm matches. Clone size, where shown, is once, few, many, or a class for clones that have expanded.

J: TRBJ2-6; D: .; size: .; V: TRBV6-5; CDR3: CASATFGANVLTF; DNA: TGTGCCAGTGCCACTTTTGGGGCCAACGTCCTGACTTTC
J: TRBJ1-1; D: .; size: .; V: TRBV30; CDR3: CAWSASYGTLKAFF; DNA: TGTGCCTGGAGTGCCTCCTATGGGACACTGAAAGCTTTCTTT
J: TRBJ2-6; D: TRBD2; size: .; V: TRBV7-9; CDR3: CASSLIRGDGANVLTF; DNA: TGTGCCAGCAGCTTAATACGGGGGGATGGGGCCAACGTCCTGACTTTC
J: TRBJ2-7; D: TRBD1; size: once; V: TRBV6-5; CDR3: CASSNRGTGVHEQYF; DNA: TGTGCCAGCAGTAATAGGGGGACAGGGGTCCACGAGCAGTACTTC
J: TRBJ2-7; D: TRBD2; size: .; V: TRBV2; CDR3: CASGTSGNYEQYF; DNA: TGTGCCAGCGGGACTAGCGGAAACTACGAGCAGTACTTC
J: TRBJ2-5; D: .; size: .; V: TRBV7-3; CDR3: CASSLRGLAAKYF; DNA: TGTGCCAGCAGCTTAAGAGGGCTAGCCGCCAAGTACTTC
J: TRBJ1-2; D: .; size: .; V: TRBV4-3; CDR3: CASSQDFRTVNNYGYTF; DNA: TGCGCCAGCAGCCAAGATTTCAGGACAGTTAATAACTATGGCTACACCTTC
J: TRBJ2-1; D: .; size: few; V: TRBV18; CDR3: CASYGGPSYNEQFF; DNA: TGTGCCAGCTATGGCGGGCCCTCCTACAATGAGCAGTTCTTC
J: TRBJ2-6; D: .; size: .; V: TRBV4-3; CDR3: CAISQEGHSGANVLTF; DNA: TGCGCCATCAGCCAAGAAGGACACTCTGGGGCCAACGTCCTGACTTTC
J: TRBJ1-5; D: .; size: .; V: TRBV6-5; CDR3: CASSYQSGYQPQHF; DNA: TGTGCCAGCAGTTACCAATCAGGGTATCAGCCCCAGCATTTT
J: TRBJ1-5; D: TRBD1; size: .; V: TRBV4-2; CDR3: CASSQMAGTGGGGRMPQHF; DNA: TGTGCCAGCAGCCAAATGGCGGGGACAGGGGGAGGAGGAAGAATGCCCCAGCATTTT
J: TRBJ2-7; D: .; size: .; V: TRBV7-9; CDR3: CASSFGLGISYEQYF; DNA: TGTGCCAGCAGCTTTGGACTGGGAATCTCCTACGAGCAGTACTTC
J: TRBJ1-4; D: .; size: few; V: TRBV5-1; CDR3: CASSLAFGEKLFF; DNA: TGCGCCAGCAGCTTGGCCTTCGGGGAAAAACTGTTTTTT
J: TRBJ1-6; D: TRBD1; size: few; V: TRBV6-1; CDR3: CASSEEGTGSSPLHF; DNA: TGTGCCAGCAGTGAAGAGGGGACAGGGAGCTCACCCCTCCACTTT
J: TRBJ2-1; D: TRBD1; size: .; V: TRBV5-1; CDR3: CASSSTPGQGFSEQFF; DNA: TGCGCCAGCAGCTCGACCCCGGGACAGGGATTTAGTGAGCAGTTCTTC
J: TRBJ1-4; D: TRBD1; size: .; V: TRBV19; CDR3: CASSRDRHPTNEKLFF; DNA: TGTGCCAGCAGCCGGGACAGACACCCAACTAATGAAAAACTGTTTTTT
J: TRBJ1-2; D: .; size: .; V: TRBV6-5; CDR3: CASSPLSGSGYTF; DNA: TGTGCCAGCAGCCCCCTGTCAGGGTCTGGCTACACCTTC
J: TRBJ1-1; D: .; size: .; V: TRBV14; CDR3: CASSLRGTNTEAFF; DNA: TGTGCCAGCAGCCTCCGGGGGACGAACACTGAAGCTTTCTTT
J: TRBJ1-2; D: .; size: .; V: TRBV30; CDR3: CAWGSGNYGYTF; DNA: TGTGCCTGGGGCTCCGGGAACTATGGCTACACCTTC
J: TRBJ2-4; D: TRBD2; size: .; V: TRBV27; CDR3: CASSLQGRGNIQYF; DNA: TGTGCCAGCAGTTTACAAGGGCGGGGGAACATTCAGTACTTC
J: TRBJ2-7; D: .; size: .; V: TRBV5-4; CDR3: CASSPGGSPYEQYF; DNA: TGTGCCAGCAGCCCCGGGGGTTCCCCTTACGAGCAGTACTTC
J: TRBJ2-5; D: TRBD1; size: .; V: TRBV15; CDR3: CATSTGVAQETQYF; DNA: TGTGCCACCAGTACAGGGGTGGCCCAAGAGACCCAGTACTTC
J: TRBJ2-7; D: TRBD1; size: .; V: TRBV7-8; CDR3: CASSQNRGPGEQYF; DNA: TGTGCCAGCAGCCAAAACAGGGGCCCCGGCGAGCAGTACTTC
J: TRBJ2-1; D: .; size: .; V: TRBV5-4; CDR3: CASSSRGYNEQFF; DNA: TGTGCCAGCAGCTCCCGAGGTTACAATGAGCAGTTCTTC
J: TRBJ2-2; D: .; size: .; V: TRBV30; CDR3: CAWSRGSVHTGELFF; DNA: TGTGCCTGGAGTAGAGGGTCCGTGCACACCGGGGAGCTGTTTTTT
J: TRBJ2-3; D: TRBD2; size: .; V: TRBV6-6; CDR3: CASNIAGPADTQYF; DNA: TGTGCCAGCAACATAGCGGGCCCGGCAGATACGCAGTATTTT
J: TRBJ1-5; D: TRBD1; size: once; V: TRBV28; CDR3: CASRKQTGGSLFSNQPQHF; DNA: TGTGCCAGCAGGAAGCAGACAGGGGGCTCTCTTTTTAGCAATCAGCCCCAGCATTTT
J: TRBJ2-5; D: .; size: .; V: TRBV7-9; CDR3: CASSSYLLAGETQYF; DNA: TGTGCCAGCAGCTCATACCTACTAGCAGGAGAGACCCAGTACTTC
J: TRBJ1-5; D: TRBD1; size: .; V: TRBV2; CDR3: CASSTGGNNQPQHF; DNA: TGTGCCAGCAGTACAGGGGGAAACAATCAGCCCCAGCATTTT
J: TRBJ1-1; D: .; size: .; V: TRBV29-1; CDR3: CSVLRVQGMNTEAFF; DNA: TGCAGCGTTCTTAGGGTGCAGGGTATGAACACTGAAGCTTTCTTC
J: TRBJ1-6; D: .; size: once; V: TRBV5-8; CDR3: CASRPQGQSLVGNSPLHF; DNA: TGTGCCAGCAGACCACAAGGACAGTCCCTTGTTGGTAATTCACCCCTCCACTTT
J: TRBJ1-1; D: TRBD1; size: .; V: TRBV9; CDR3: CASSPRQGSNTEAFF; DNA: TGTGCCAGCAGCCCCCGACAGGGATCGAACACTGAAGCTTTCTTT
J: TRBJ2-1; D: TRBD2; size: .; V: TRBV19; CDR3: CASSIGASGLAGYNEQFF; DNA: TGTGCCAGTAGTATAGGGGCGAGTGGGCTAGCGGGCTACAATGAGCAGTTCTTC
J: TRBJ2-1; D: TRBD2; size: once; V: TRBV15; CDR3: CATSRGGTSGTNEQFF; DNA: TGTGCCACCAGCAGGGGGGGGACTAGCGGGACCAATGAGCAGTTCTTC
J: TRBJ2-1; D: .; size: .; V: TRBV5-4; CDR3: CASSPTDSYNEQFF; DNA: TGTGCCAGCAGCCCGACAGACTCTTACAATGAGCAGTTCTTC
J: TRBJ2-7; D: TRBD1; size: .; V: TRBV7-8; CDR3: CASSLLGQSYEQYF; DNA: TGTGCCAGCAGCTTATTGGGACAGAGCTACGAGCAGTACTTC
J: TRBJ2-7; D: .; size: .; V: TRBV11-2; CDR3: CASSLDRQVYF; DNA: TGTGCCAGCAGCTTAGATCGACAGGTCTACTTC
J: TRBJ1-2; D: .; size: .; V: TRBV6-5; CDR3: CASSFGGYYGYTF; DNA: TGTGCCAGCAGTTTCGGGGGGTACTATGGCTACACCTTC
J: TRBJ2-1; D: .; size: .; V: TRBV7-9; CDR3: CASSLGSGLSYNEQFF; DNA: TGTGCCAGCAGCTTAGGGTCGGGTCTCTCCTACAATGAGCAGTTCTTC
J: TRBJ2-7; D: TRBD1; size: .; V: TRBV29-1; CDR3: CSVKSRQGYEQYF; DNA: TGCAGCGTTAAGAGTCGACAGGGCTACGAGCAGTACTTC
J: TRBJ1-5; D: TRBD1; size: .; V: TRBV18; CDR3: CASSLTGGSGDQPQHF; DNA: TGTGCCAGCTCACTGACAGGGGGCAGCGGCGATCAGCCCCAGCATTTT
J: TRBJ2-3; D: .; size: .; V: TRBV14; CDR3: CASSQGASRAQYF; DNA: TGTGCCAGCAGCCAAGGGGCTAGCCGGGCGCAGTATTTT
J: TRBJ2-7; D: TRBD1; size: .; V: TRBV30; CDR3: CAWSLDRGLVQYF; DNA: TGTGCCTGGAGTCTCGACAGGGGGCTTGTGCAGTACTTC
J: TRBJ2-2; D: .; size: .; V: TRBV5-1; CDR3: CASSFEGSTGELFF; DNA: TGCGCCAGCAGCTTCGAGGGTAGTACCGGGGAGCTGTTTTTT
J: TRBJ2-3; D: TRBD2; size: .; V: TRBV4-1; CDR3: CASSQVGWSSGSSTDTQYF; DNA: TGCGCCAGCAGCCAGGTCGGTTGGTCTAGCGGGAGTTCCACAGATACGCAGTATTTT
J: TRBJ1-4; D: .; size: .; V: TRBV5-6; CDR3: CASCTGRTNEKLFF; DNA: TGTGCCAGCTGCACAGGACGGACTAATGAAAAACTGTTTTTT
J: TRBJ2-3; D: TRBD1; size: once; V: TRBV5-3; CDR3: CARSLWTGGLADTQYF; DNA: TGTGCCAGAAGCTTGTGGACAGGGGGTTTGGCAGATACGCAGTATTTT
J: TRBJ1-4; D: TRBD1; size: .; V: TRBV6-5; CDR3: CASSYGGQGEKLFF; DNA: TGTGCCAGCAGTTACGGGGGACAGGGGGAAAAACTGTTTTTT
J: TRBJ2-2; D: .; size: .; V: TRBV7-2; CDR3: CASSRTRDTGELFF; DNA: TGTGCCAGCAGCCGTACTAGGGACACCGGGGAGCTGTTTTTT
J: TRBJ1-5; D: TRBD1; size: .; V: TRBV6-6; CDR3: CASSYSSGGDNQPQHF; DNA: TGTGCCAGCAGTTACTCGTCAGGGGGTGATAATCAGCCCCAGCATTTT
J: TRBJ1-4; D: .; size: .; V: TRBV19; CDR3: CASSIAYSGFGEKLFF; DNA: TGTGCCAGTAGTATAGCATATTCGGGATTTGGAGAAAAACTGTTTTTT
J: TRBJ2-1; D: TRBD2; size: .; V: TRBV5-4; CDR3: CASSLIRLADYNEQFF; DNA: TGTGCCAGCAGCTTGATTCGACTAGCGGATTACAATGAGCAGTTCTTC
J: TRBJ2-7; D: .; size: .; V: TRBV7-9; CDR3: CASSWGDHEQYF; DNA: TGTGCCAGCAGCTGGGGGGACCACGAGCAGTACTTC
J: TRBJ1-1; D: .; size: .; V: TRBV7-9; CDR3: CASSLVLRNTEAFF; DNA: TGTGCCAGCAGCTTAGTACTTAGGAACACTGAAGCTTTCTTT
J: TRBJ1-2; D: .; size: .; V: TRBV20-1; CDR3: CSAHRGNGYTF; DNA: TGCAGCGCTCATAGGGGGAATGGCTACACCTTC
J: TRBJ2-3; D: .; size: .; V: TRBV29-1; CDR3: CSVDQGTDTQYF; DNA: TGCAGCGTTGATCAGGGGACAGATACGCAGTATTTT
J: TRBJ2-3; D: .; size: few; V: TRBV6-1; CDR3: CASSERGTDTQYF; DNA: TGTGCCAGCAGTGAGAGGGGCACAGATACGCAGTATTTT